One and the same sample provided the 3 T cell receptor beta chains below, sequenced in a study of T cells in Graves' hyperthyroidism and ophthalmopathy. TCR beta CDR3 region amplification was performed from RNA transcripts. RT-PCR in the first round (using the HTBI primer set) targeted the TCR CDR3. MiXCR was run by TCRdb on the multiplex PCR reads, yielding one entry per CDR3 protein. The data contain some 350,000 distinct CDR3 sequences, around a sixth of them singletons. Sequencing input: blood. The receptors come from a young woman with Graves' hyperthyroidism that later progressed to Graves' ophthalmopathy.

The sample holds many counts of this clonotype. The chain is built from TRBV7-2 and TRBJ1-1, with D possibly TRBD1 on 5 matching bases. The CDR3 contains 15 residues. The germline V gene encodes CDR1 SGHTA and CDR2 FQGNSA. The V gene lost 4 bases and the J gene lost 6 bases, with 18 bases spanning the gap. DNA for the CDR3: TGTGCCAGCAGCTGGGGCTTGGGGGTTTTGGCTGAAGCTTTCTTT. Its protein product is CASSWGLGVLAEAFF.

This clonotype was detected many times. The gene calls are TRBV7-9 and TRBJ2-1; D gene ambiguous. V was pared by 0 bases and J by 5 bases, with 14 bases between. The CDR3 totals 16 residues. The germline gives CDR1 SEHNR, CDR2 FQNEAQ (reference sequence). The CDR3 coding sequence is TGTGCCAGCAGCTTAGCGCCCGGGCTCGAACACAATGAGCAGTTCTTC. It translates to CASSLAPGLEHNEQFF.

This clonotype was detected many times. The chain recombines TRBV20-1 with TRBJ2-7, with D unresolved. Trimming removed 3 bases from V and 3 bases from J, with 9 bases in between. Per germline, CDR1 DFQATT and CDR2 SNEGSKA (reference sequence). The CDR3 has 12 amino acids. The CDR3 sequence: CSARTAGYEQYF. The CDR3 bases are TGCAGTGCTAGGACGGCAGGCTACGAGCAGTACTTC.